This entry lists 28 T cell receptor beta chains sequenced from one sample in a study of blood T cell repertoires in COVID-19. The assay was immunoSEQ multiplex PCR, and TCRdb's table has in-frame clones only and misses some. Seen here are some 120,000 clones, 75% to 90% observed once, and the top ten hold around 3%. Sequencing was done on a sample of peripheral blood. The receptors were sampled from a woman of 80 years or more with COVID-19, enrolled during active disease.

This clone was detected once. V is TRBV25-1 and J is TRBJ2-7; D is perhaps TRBD1 (6 bases). Germline CDR1 reads MGHDK; CDR2 reads SYGVNS. V lost 5 bases and J 1 base, leaving 12 bases between the germline ends. The CDR3 is 14 amino acids. CDR3 sequence: CASSPPTGSYEQYF. CDR3 coding DNA: TGTGCCAGCAGTCCCCCGACAGGTTCCTACGAGCAGTACTTC.

The rearrangement uses TRBV4-3 and TRBJ1-1, with D hard to call. Trimming cost V 0 bases and J 3 bases, with 8 bases left between them. The V gene's germline CDR1 is LGHNA and CDR2 YSLEER. This CDR3 has 14 residues. CDR3 DNA sequence: TGCGCCAGCAGCCAAGATCTAGGAGACACTGAAGCTTTCTTT. Protein sequence: CASSQDLGDTEAFF.

The chain couples TRBV6-6 to TRBJ1-5, with TRBD1 matching over 7 bases. Trimming at V came to 3 bases and at J to 0 bases, leaving 5 bases not matched to a gene. Germline CDR1 is MNHNY and CDR2 is SVGAGI (reference sequence). The CDR3 runs 16 residues. CDR3 loop: CASSYRDSYSNQPQHF. CDR3 coding DNA: TGTGCCAGCAGTTATAGGGACAGTTATAGCAATCAGCCCCAGCATTTT.

V is TRBV6-2 or TRBV6-3 and J is TRBJ2-2; TRBD2 matches 7 bases. This CDR3 has 19 amino acids. V was clipped by 6 bases and J by 6 bases; unmatched bases: 22. Germline CDR1 MNHEY, CDR2 SVGEGT. The CDR3 bases are TGTGCCAGCAGCGAAGGGGAGGGAGGTCACGGCCCAGTGGCCGGGGAGCTGTTTTTT. The encoded protein is CASSEGEGGHGPVAGELFF.

V gene TRBV7-2 combines with J gene TRBJ2-7; D not certain. V lost 2 bases and J lost 6, with 17 bases in between. CDR1 and CDR2 (germline): SGHTA, FQGNSA. CDR3 length: 15 amino acids. The DNA of the CDR3 is TGTGCCAGCAGCTTAAGTCCCGGTACCAATCGCGAGCAGTACTTC. Translated: CASSLSPGTNREQYF.

This chain connects TRBV18 to TRBJ2-7; TRBD1 might be the D (5 bases). Germline CDR1 and CDR2: KGHSH and LQKENI. Between the trimmed V and J ends, which lost 5 bases and 0 bases, there was a span of 11 bases. CDR3 length: 14 residues. CDR3: CASSSQGRSYEQYF. CDR3 DNA: TGTGCCAGCTCATCCCAGGGTCGCTCCTACGAGCAGTACTTC.

The chain is built from TRBV9 and TRBJ1-6, with D possibly being TRBD1 (5 bases). This CDR3 contains 15 residues. Trimming removed 0 bases from V and 7 bases from J, with 11 bases in between. Germline assignment: CDR1 SGDLS and CDR2 YYNGEE. Here the CDR3 DNA reads TGTGCCAGCAGCGTAGGACAGAACACGAATTCACCCCTCCACTTT. Translating it yields CASSVGQNTNSPLHF.

V usage is TRBV25-1 and J usage is TRBJ2-3, with D possibly being TRBD2 (6 bases). This CDR3 is built from 15 residues. V was pared by 5 bases and J by 2 bases, with 14 bases between. The germline CDR1 and CDR2 sequences are MGHDK and SYGVNS. CDR3 in DNA: TGTGCCAGCAGTCCTAGCGACCGCTACACAGATACGCAGTATTTT. As protein: CASSPSDRYTDTQYF.

The chain combines TRBV28 with TRBJ2-7; 10 nucleotides line up with TRBD2. V shed 5 bases and J 5 bases; nucleotides not matched to a gene: 12. The CDR3 extends over 16 amino acids. Germline lookup yields CDR1 MDHEN and CDR2 SYDVKM. The DNA for the CDR3 is TGTGCCAGCAGTCGACCTTCTAGCGGGAGAAGTAACGAGCAGTACTTC. Its protein product is CASSRPSSGRSNEQYF.

The J gene is TRBJ2-2, the V gene TRBV24-1; TRBD1 is a possible D gene (6 bases). CDR1 KGHDR and CDR2 SFDVKD come from the germline V gene. V lost 4 bases and J lost 3, with 14 bases in between. The CDR3 has 16 residues. CDR3 sequence (DNA): TGTGCCACCAGTGACCGATACAGGGTGGACACCGGGGAGCTGTTTTTT. Protein sequence: CATSDRYRVDTGELFF.

The J gene is TRBJ2-3, the V gene TRBV5-4; 9 positions agree with TRBD2. In germline, CDR1 is SGHNT, CDR2 YYREEE (reference sequence). J lost 0 bases, V lost 4 bases, and 6 bases had no gene match. The CDR3 length is 16 residues. The CDR3 reads CASSRGLAASTDTQYF. In nucleotides, the CDR3 is TGTGCCAGCAGCCGGGGACTAGCAGCTAGCACAGATACGCAGTATTTT.

The chain joins TRBV5-1 to TRBJ2-5, with TRBD1 as a possible D gene (6 bases). This CDR3 has 16 amino acids. The germline V and J ends were trimmed by 2 bases and 2 bases, with 16 bases remaining between them. CDR1 and CDR2 (germline): SGHRS, YFSETQ. The CDR3 sequence is CASSFTGTSLQETQYF. Written as DNA, the CDR3 is TGCGCCAGCAGCTTTACCGGGACAAGTCTTCAAGAGACCCAGTACTTC.

V gene TRBV9 combines with J gene TRBJ1-2; 10 nucleotides line up with TRBD1. This CDR3 is built from 16 residues. Germline CDR1 SGDLS, CDR2 YYNGEE. With V trimmed by 4 bases and J by 5 bases, 11 bases remained unmatched. The CDR3 here is CASSRASGQGGYGYTF. The CDR3 DNA is TGTGCCAGCAGCCGGGCGTCAGGACAGGGGGGGTATGGCTACACCTTC. The variable domain in full, completed from reference TRBV9 and TRBJ1-2, reads DSGVTQTPKHLITATGQRVTLRCSPRSGDLSVYWYQQSLDQGLQFLIQYYNGEERAKGNILERFSAQQFPDLHSELNLSSLELGDSALYFCASSRASGQGGYGYTFGSGTRLTVV.

This sequence joins TRBV11-1 and TRBJ2-1, with D possibly TRBD2 on 7 matching bases. Trimming took 2 bases from V and 9 from J, leaving 17 bases between them. The CDR3 consists of 15 residues. CDR1 is SGHAT, CDR2 FQDESV, per germline (reference sequence). The CDR3 bases are TGTGCCAGCAGCTTAAGTAGCGGAGGGGGGGGTGAGCAGTTCTTC. As protein: CASSLSSGGGGEQFF.

CDR3: CASSARTEPSGANVLTF. CDR3 nucleotides: TGTGCCAGCAGTGCCAGGACAGAACCCTCTGGGGCCAACGTCCTGACTTTC. The chain carries TRBV6-2 or TRBV6-3 and TRBJ2-6, with D perhaps TRBD1 (6 bases). The germline CDR1 and CDR2 sequences are MNHEY and SVGEGT. This CDR3 region has 17 residues. V was clipped by 5 bases and J by 0 bases, with 14 bases between them.

The V and J genes are TRBV19 and TRBJ2-1; TRBD2 might be the D (6 bases). The germline V and J ends were trimmed by 5 bases and 9 bases, with 17 bases remaining between them. Germline values: CDR1 LNHDA, CDR2 SQIVND (reference sequence). The CDR3 has 14 amino acids. CDR3 nucleotide sequence: TGTGCCAGTAGTTTTACGGGAGTTTTTATTGAGCAGTTCTTC. Translation gives CASSFTGVFIEQFF. The complete variable domain, with remaining parts taken from reference TRBV19 and TRBJ2-1, reads DGGITQSPKYLFRKEGQNVTLSCEQNLNHDAMYWYRQDPGQGLRLIYYSQIVNDFQKGDIAEGYSVSREKKESFPLTVTSAQKNPTAFYLCASSFTGVFIEQFFGPGTRLTVL.

The V and J genes are TRBV5-4 and TRBJ2-5; 8 bases match TRBD2. The junction had 4 bases not matched to a gene; V was cut back by 3 bases and J by 0 bases. This CDR3 is 15 amino acids long. Looked up from germline, CDR1 is SGHNT and CDR2 is YYREEE (reference sequence). The CDR3 reads CASSSLAEHQETQYF. DNA for the CDR3: TGTGCCAGCAGCTCACTAGCGGAACACCAAGAGACCCAGTACTTC.

This chain connects TRBV6-5 to TRBJ2-7; D remains unclear. The length of the CDR3 is 15 residues. Germline V lookup: CDR1 MNHEY, CDR2 SVGAGI. V lost 3 bases, J lost 0 bases, and 12 bases lay in between. For the CDR3, the DNA is TGTGCCAGCAGTTATGGGCAGTACCACTCCTACGAGCAGTACTTC. This codes for CASSYGQYHSYEQYF.

V usage is TRBV11-2 and J usage is TRBJ1-4; 11 bases are a match to TRBD1. The CDR3 extends over 16 amino acids. J lost 8 bases, V lost 5 bases, and 10 bases had no gene match. The germline CDR1 and CDR2 sequences are SGHAT and FQNNGV. DNA of the CDR3: TGTGCCAGCAGCAAACCGGGACAGGGGGTGAGAGAAAAACTGTTTTTT. Translated: CASSKPGQGVREKLFF. Full variable domain (outside the CDR3, taken from reference TRBV11-2 and TRBJ1-4): EAGVAQSPRYKIIEKRQSVAFWCNPISGHATLYWYQQILGQGPKLLIQFQNNGVVDDSQLPKDRFSAERLKGVDSTLKIQPAKLEDSAVYLCASSKPGQGVREKLFFGSGTQLSVL.

V usage is TRBV4-3 and J usage is TRBJ2-3; D unclear. Germline lookup yields CDR1 LGHNA and CDR2 YSLEER. V was trimmed by 0 bases and J by 4 bases, leaving 8 bases between them. This CDR3 has 14 amino acids. The DNA of the CDR3 is TGCGCCAGCAGCCAAGATCAGGCAGCAGATACGCAGTATTTT. As protein: CASSQDQAADTQYF.

The chain recombines TRBV7-2 with TRBJ2-6; 10 bases fit TRBD1. The CDR3 sequence is 17 residues long. Trimming took 5 bases from V and 4 from J; bases not matched to a gene: 8. Per the germline V gene, CDR1 is SGHTA and CDR2 is FQGNSA. Written as DNA, the CDR3 is TGTGCCAGCAGCGCCAGACAGGGGGCGCTCGGGGCCAACGTCCTGACTTTC. Translation gives CASSARQGALGANVLTF.

The chain joins TRBV2 to TRBJ1-4, with TRBD1 identical over 7 bases. The V and J ends lost 6 bases and 3 bases, in that order; junction bases with no gene match: 10. Germline V lookup: CDR1 SNHLY, CDR2 FYNNEI. CDR3 length equals 16 residues. The CDR3: CASSPTGAAANEKLFF. The DNA for the CDR3 is TGTGCCAGCAGCCCCACAGGGGCCGCGGCTAATGAAAAACTGTTTTTT.

This chain uses TRBV3-1 (or the pseudogene TRBV3-2) with TRBJ2-5, with a weak D call TRBD2 (5 bases). Germline V CDR1 and CDR2: LGHDT, YNNKEL (reference sequence). V was clipped by 6 bases and J by 5 bases, with 7 bases between them. CDR3 length: 11 amino acids. In nucleotides, the CDR3 is TGTGCCAGCAGTACGGGGGAGACCCAGTACTTC. This translates into CASSTGETQYF.

The chain carries TRBV12-3 or TRBV12-4 and TRBJ2-5; 7 bases are shared with TRBD2. The CDR3 consists of 13 residues. Trimming at V came to 6 bases and at J to 4 bases, leaving 5 bases not matched to a gene. CDR3: CASSGGSVETQYF. DNA of the CDR3: TGTGCCAGCAGCGGGGGGTCAGTAGAGACCCAGTACTTC.

This chain connects TRBV9 to TRBJ2-1, with TRBD2 matching over 8 bases. Germline assignment: CDR1 SGDLS and CDR2 YYNGEE. V shed 1 base and J 5 bases; nucleotides not matched to a gene: 8. The CDR3 contains 16 residues. CDR3 region: CASSVLSGGLHNEQFF. In nucleotides, the CDR3 is TGTGCCAGCAGCGTACTCTCGGGAGGGCTGCACAATGAGCAGTTCTTC.

The CDR3 here is CASSYARTSGSVQVLHEQYF. In nucleotides, the CDR3 is TGTGCCAGCAGTTACGCGCGGACTAGCGGGAGTGTTCAGGTTCTACACGAGCAGTACTTC. The chain couples TRBV6-2 or TRBV6-3 to TRBJ2-7; 13 nucleotides line up with TRBD2. J lost 5 bases, V lost 2 bases, and 18 bases had no gene match. Germline lookup yields CDR1 MNHEY and CDR2 SVGEGT. The CDR3 spans 20 residues.

The chain uses TRBV5-1 and TRBJ2-7; 13 positions match TRBD2. There are 14 residues in the CDR3. Germline values: CDR1 SGHRS, CDR2 YFSETQ. V gave up 4 bases and J gave up 4 bases; unmatched junction bases: 2. CDR3 in DNA: TGCGCCAGCAGCGGGACTAGCGGGAATTACGAGCAGTACTTC. Amino acids: CASSGTSGNYEQYF.

This clone was recorded once. CDR3 region: CASSTQGQGKGEQFF. The CDR3 DNA sequence: TGTGCCAGTAGTACTCAGGGACAGGGCAAAGGTGAGCAGTTCTTC. The V gene is TRBV19, the J gene TRBJ2-1; 9 positions agree with TRBD1. The germline CDR1 and CDR2 sequences are LNHDA and SQIVND (reference sequence). After removal of 4 bases from V and 9 bases from J, the junction contained 10 bases not matched to a gene. The length of the CDR3 is 15 residues.